The 22 T cell receptor beta chains given below trace back to one sample, sequenced in a study of blood T cells in healthy people across ages. Next came a second PCR, run for about 6 to 12 cycles, which used a sample-barcoded 5' primer along with a J-beta primer mix. TCRdb re-analysed the 5' RACE reads in MiXCR, keeping a single row per CDR3 protein. The sample shows roughly 500,000 distinct CDR3 sequences, roughly 29% of them seen only once. The sample taken for sequencing was blood. Receptors originate from a woman in her 70s in good health.

The table lists this clonotype with a few counts. The chain links TRBV6-2 or TRBV6-3 to TRBJ2-5, with a possible D match to TRBD1 (7 bases). Looked up from germline, CDR1 is MNHEY and CDR2 is SVGEGT. This CDR3 spans 11 amino acids. The V gene lost 5 bases and the J gene lost 9 bases, with 10 bases spanning the gap. The CDR3 here is CASSGRGAQYF. CDR3 coding DNA: TGTGCCAGCAGTGGCAGGGGGGCCCAGTACTTC.

This clonotype appeared a few times. The V and J genes are TRBV4-3 and TRBJ1-3; D is perhaps TRBD1 (6 bases). The V gene lost 1 base and the J gene lost 0 bases, with 10 bases spanning the gap. Germline lookup yields CDR1 LGHNA and CDR2 YSLEER. CDR3 length: 16 residues. CDR3 protein: CASSQGGGYSGNTIYF. The CDR3 DNA follows: TGCGCCAGCAGCCAAGGAGGGGGGTACTCTGGAAACACCATATATTTT.

This clonotype was seen a few times. V gene TRBV12-3 or TRBV12-4 combines with J gene TRBJ1-6; D not certain. There are 12 residues in the CDR3. V was shortened by 6 bases and J by 11 bases, with 11 bases between the two germline ends. CDR3 in amino acids: CASRESGTPLHF. The CDR3 bases are TGTGCCAGCAGGGAGTCGGGGACACCCCTCCACTTT.

The chain recombines TRBV7-2 with TRBJ2-1; D possibly corresponds to TRBD2 (5 bases). Germline CDR1 is SGHTA and CDR2 is FQGNSA. V was clipped by 2 bases and J by 15 bases, with 14 bases between them. This CDR3 spans 12 amino acids. The CDR3 region is CASSLSAQRLFF. The CDR3 nucleotides read TGTGCCAGCAGCTTATCGGCTCAGCGGTTGTTCTTC.

This chain links TRBV12-3 or TRBV12-4 with TRBJ1-2; 7 bases fit TRBD1. The ends lost 6 bases at V and 4 bases at J; junction bases unmatched: 5. The CDR3 contains 13 residues. The CDR3 spells CASRPGQLYGYTF. CDR3 nucleotides: TGTGCCAGCAGGCCGGGACAGCTCTATGGCTACACCTTC.

The genes are TRBV19 and TRBJ1-5, with TRBD1 matching 8 bases. Losses at the gene ends were 6 bases for V and 9 bases for J; bases not matched to a gene: 7. There are 13 residues in the CDR3. Germline assignment: CDR1 LNHDA and CDR2 SQIVND (reference sequence). CDR3 sequence (DNA): TGTGCCAGTAGGGACAGGGCCTCAGGGCCCCAGCATTTT. The encoded protein is CASRDRASGPQHF. Full variable domain (missing parts from reference TRBV19 and TRBJ1-5): DGGITQSPKYLFRKEGQNVTLSCEQNLNHDAMYWYRQDPGQGLRLIYYSQIVNDFQKGDIAEGYSVSREKKESFPLTVTSAQKNPTAFYLCASRDRASGPQHFGDGTRLSIL.

The chain employs TRBV20-1 and TRBJ1-5; D unclear. The CDR3 spans 12 residues. Germline V gives CDR1 DFQATT, CDR2 SNEGSKA (reference sequence). V lost 3 bases, J lost 4 bases, and 7 bases lay in between. The CDR3 loop reads CSASPGNQPQHF. The CDR3 coding sequence is TGCAGTGCTAGTCCGGGGAATCAGCCCCAGCATTTT.

This clonotype was seen ten or more times. The V gene is TRBV27, the J gene TRBJ2-6, with unresolved D. Trimming took off 3 bases at V and 4 bases at J, with 10 bases between the two ends. Germline-derived CDR1 and CDR2 are MNHEY and SMNVEV (reference sequence). This CDR3 has 15 residues. The CDR3 DNA reads as TGTGCCAGCAGTTTTAAGGCATCAGGGGCCAACGTCCTGACTTTC. Protein product: CASSFKASGANVLTF.

The gene calls are TRBV7-9 and TRBJ2-3; maybe TRBD1 (5 bases). Germline CDR1 and CDR2: SEHNR and FQNEAQ (reference sequence). V gave up 5 bases and J gave up 0 bases, with 12 bases separating them. CDR3 length: 15 amino acids. CDR3 sequence: CASSENRGSTDTQYF. The DNA of the CDR3 is TGTGCCAGCAGCGAAAATAGGGGAAGCACAGATACGCAGTATTTT.

This clonotype was picked up a small number of times. The rearrangement uses TRBV20-1 and TRBJ1-4; maybe TRBD1 (5 bases). CDR1 and CDR2 (germline): DFQATT, SNEGSKA (reference sequence). Trimming pared 3 bases from V and 11 bases from J, leaving 16 bases between. The CDR3 covers 13 residues. CDR3 coding DNA: TGCAGTGCTAGGGACACGACGGTAGGGAAACTGTTTTTT. Its translation: CSARDTTVGKLFF.

In this sample, this clonotype turned up a few times. This chain connects TRBV2 to TRBJ2-5; D may be TRBD1 or TRBD2 (6 bases each). V was pared by 4 bases and J by 5 bases, with 11 bases between. Germline V gene data show CDR1 as SNHLY and CDR2 as FYNNEI. The CDR3 contains 13 residues. CDR3 in amino acids: CASSGGGGETQYF. CDR3 bases: TGTGCCAGCAGTGGAGGGGGAGGTGAGACCCAGTACTTC. Supplemented by reference TRBV2 and TRBJ2-5, the full variable domain reads EPEVTQTPSHQVTQMGQEVILRCVPISNHLYFYWYRQILGQKVEFLVSFYNNEISEKSEIFDDQFSVERPDGSNFTLKIRSTKLEDSAMYFCASSGGGGETQYFGPGTRLLVL.

This clonotype has only a few counts. V and J are TRBV6-1 and TRBJ2-1; possibly TRBD1 or TRBD2 for D (5 bases each). Germline values: CDR1 MNHNS, CDR2 SASEGT. The CDR3 has 11 residues. Trimming pared 8 bases from V and 15 bases from J, leaving 17 bases between. The CDR3: CASREGRIGFF. For the CDR3, the DNA is TGTGCCAGCCGAGAGGGGCGGATAGGGTTCTTC.

The J gene is TRBJ1-2, the V gene TRBV5-1; no clear D gene. CDR1 and CDR2 (germline): SGHRS, YFSETQ. The CDR3 length is 13 residues. Between the trimmed V and J ends, which lost 2 bases and 7 bases, there was a span of 12 bases. CDR3 protein: CASSFTAVSGYTF. CDR3 nucleotide sequence: TGCGCCAGCAGCTTCACAGCGGTCTCTGGCTACACCTTC.

This chain uses TRBV28 with TRBJ1-4; D uncertain. The V end lost 2 bases, the J end lost 8 bases, and 6 bases lay between the germline ends. This CDR3 is 12 amino acids long. Germline V gene sequence: CDR1 MDHEN, CDR2 SYDVKM. CDR3: CASSLQQEKLFF. CDR3 nucleotide sequence: TGTGCCAGCAGTTTACAACAGGAAAAACTGTTTTTT.

The genes are TRBV7-2 and TRBJ2-7; D is uncertain. There are 14 residues in the CDR3. V dropped 6 bases and J dropped 5 bases, with 17 bases sitting between them. Germline V lookup: CDR1 SGHTA, CDR2 FQGNSA. The CDR3 is CASRKRPGVNEQYF. The CDR3 nucleotides read TGTGCCAGCAGAAAAAGACCTGGGGTCAACGAGCAGTACTTC.

The chain joins TRBV7-2 to TRBJ1-3, with D perhaps matching TRBD1 (5 bases). The CDR3 has 16 amino acids. Germline CDR1 reads SGHTA; CDR2 reads FQGNSA. Trimming pared 2 bases from V and 0 bases from J, leaving 11 bases between. CDR3 region: CASSLQPGSSGNTIYF. CDR3 DNA: TGTGCCAGCAGCTTACAGCCAGGGTCCTCTGGAAACACCATATATTTT.

This clonotype was detected once. The chain couples TRBV18 to TRBJ2-5, with 9 bases aligning to TRBD1. CDR3 size: 14 residues. Germline CDR1 and CDR2: KGHSH and LQKENI. J was trimmed by 7 bases and V by 3 bases; bases with no gene match: 6. CDR3 sequence (DNA): TGTGCCAGCTCACCGCGGACAGGGGAAGGGACCCAGTACTTC. Its protein is CASSPRTGEGTQYF.

Only a few counts were recorded for this clonotype. The chain employs TRBV7-2 and TRBJ2-1, with TRBD2 matching 9 bases. Per the germline V gene, CDR1 is SGHTA and CDR2 is FQGNSA. V was pared by 4 bases and J by 4 bases, with 11 bases of the junction left unmatched. The CDR3 length is 17 residues. The CDR3, as DNA: TGTGCCAGCAGCTCTCTAGCGGGGAGCTCCCTTTACAATGAGCAGTTCTTC. Translation: CASSSLAGSSLYNEQFF.

This clonotype has only a few counts. The rearrangement joins TRBV2 to TRBJ1-1, with no clear D. The CDR3 sequence is 14 residues long. Germline assignment: CDR1 SNHLY and CDR2 FYNNEI. V lost 6 bases to trimming and J lost 2 bases, with 13 bases between them. The CDR3 sequence: CASSGIIGNTEAFF. The CDR3 region has the DNA TGTGCCAGCAGCGGCATCATCGGAAACACTGAAGCTTTCTTT.

The chain recombines TRBV4-1 with TRBJ1-2; D not resolved. Trimming shortened V by 0 bases and J by 2 bases, and 13 bases separated the two germline ends. The germline gives CDR1 MGHRA, CDR2 YSYEKL. This CDR3 has 16 residues. The CDR3 DNA is TGCGCCAGCAGCCAAGAGGAGGGTCCCTTAAACTATGGCTACACCTTC. Its protein is CASSQEEGPLNYGYTF.

V gene TRBV11-2 combines with J gene TRBJ1-5, with TRBD1 identical over 11 bases. Unmatched junction bases numbered 6, after V lost 5 bases and J lost 6 bases. Germline-derived CDR1 and CDR2 are SGHAT and FQNNGV. This CDR3 is 15 amino acids long. The CDR3: CASSPGQGAVQPQHF. CDR3 sequence (DNA): TGTGCCAGCAGCCCCGGACAGGGGGCGGTTCAGCCCCAGCATTTT.

The count of this clonotype is one. V gene TRBV10-3 combines with J gene TRBJ2-5; 10 nucleotides align to TRBD2. The J call may be wrong; the DNA end is better matched by TRBJ2-1. There are 14 residues in the CDR3. Germline CDR1 is ENHRY and CDR2 is SYGVKD. The CDR3 is CAIRGAGGPTEQFF. The CDR3 nucleotides are TGTGCCATCAGGGGAGCGGGGGGGCCGACTGAGCAGTTCTTC.